This T cell receptor (beta chain) was profiled in a study of blood T cell repertoires in COVID-19. In the study overall: Material from acute and convalescent COVID-19 was sourced from the United States, Italy and Spain. Nucleic acid was either cDNA or gDNA, and it came from T cells, B-cell-depleted T cells, or PBMCs.

With 0 bases removed from V and 4 bases from J, the gap between germline ends came to 6 bases. Germline V gene lookup returns CDR1 MNHEY and CDR2 SMNVEV (reference sequence). The CDR3 is 13 residues long. Source study methods: Researchers report that nucleated cell counts were estimated from reference gene primer amplification. Sequenced by immunoSEQ multiplex PCR; TCRdb stores in-frame clones only, minus some. V and J calls and clone size are those listed in that table; D and trimming were worked out from the DNA. The table lists over 250,000 clones, about 90% of them singletons. The source material was peripheral blood. This receptor was taken from a woman in her fifties or sixties with COVID-19, enrolled during active disease. J is TRBJ2-5 and V is TRBV27; maybe TRBD2 (6 bases). CDR3 DNA: TGTGCCAGCAGTTTATCAGCGGGAGAGACCCAGTACTTC. Translation: CASSLSAGETQYF.